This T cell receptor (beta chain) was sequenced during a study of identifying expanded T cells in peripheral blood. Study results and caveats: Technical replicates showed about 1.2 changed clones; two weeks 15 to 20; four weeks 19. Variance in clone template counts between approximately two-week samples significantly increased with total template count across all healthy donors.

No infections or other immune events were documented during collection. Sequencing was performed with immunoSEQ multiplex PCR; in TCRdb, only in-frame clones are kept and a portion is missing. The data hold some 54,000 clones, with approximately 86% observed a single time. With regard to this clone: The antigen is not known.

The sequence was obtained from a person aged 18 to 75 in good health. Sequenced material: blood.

The CDR3 DNA is TGTGCCAGCAGCTTCTCCAGCGGGAGGGATGGTGAGCAGTTCTTC. Translated: CASSFSSGRDGEQFF. This chain joins TRBV7-2 and TRBJ2-1; 10 nucleotides agree with TRBD2. The CDR3 consists of 15 residues. Germline lookup yields CDR1 SGHTA and CDR2 FQGNSA. With 3 bases clipped from V and 9 bases from J, the junction kept 8 bases outside the gene matches.